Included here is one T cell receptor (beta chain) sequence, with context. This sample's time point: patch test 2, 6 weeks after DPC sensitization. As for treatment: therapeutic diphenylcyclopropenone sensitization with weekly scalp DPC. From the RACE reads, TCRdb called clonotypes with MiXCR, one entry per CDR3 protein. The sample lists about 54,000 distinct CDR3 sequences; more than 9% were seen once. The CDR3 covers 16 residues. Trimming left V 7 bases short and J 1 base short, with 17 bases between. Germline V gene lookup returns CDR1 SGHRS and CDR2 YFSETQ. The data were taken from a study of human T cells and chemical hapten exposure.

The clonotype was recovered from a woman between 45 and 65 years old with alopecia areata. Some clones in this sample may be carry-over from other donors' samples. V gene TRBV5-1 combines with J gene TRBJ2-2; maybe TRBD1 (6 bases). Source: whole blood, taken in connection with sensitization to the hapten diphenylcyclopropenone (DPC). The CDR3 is CASLGWAGVNTGELFF. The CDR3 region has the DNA TGCGCCAGCCTAGGTTGGGCAGGGGTGAACACCGGGGAGCTGTTTTTT.